This T cell receptor (beta chain) was sequenced for a study of T cells in Graves' hyperthyroidism and ophthalmopathy. Trimming removed 7 bases at V and 12 bases at J, with 22 bases between. The CDR3 contains 14 residues. Germline V gene data show CDR1 as SNHLY and CDR2 as FYNNEI. Those patients with uncontrolled infection, other autoimmune disease, pregnancy or lactation were excluded. Study observations and caveats: Appearing also in blood were most of the thyroid clonotypes expanded above 0.001.

This clonotype has at least ten counts. No antigen is known for it. Regions amplified from RNA transcripts were the TCR beta CDR3 regions. The HTBI set primed first-round TCR CDR3 RT-PCR. TCRdb passed the multiplex PCR reads through MiXCR, listing each CDR3 protein once. The data show roughly 500,000 distinct CDR3 sequences, 20% to 25% seen once. The sequenced sample consisted of blood. The receptor was isolated from an older woman with Graves' ophthalmopathy. The rearrangement links TRBV2 to TRBJ2-1; D ambiguous. CDR3 sequence: CASTPSLAHGGQFF. The CDR3 nucleotides read TGTGCCAGCACCCCCTCTTTGGCCCACGGCGGGCAGTTCTTC.